This TCR beta chain was recovered during a study of preoperative IRX-2 immunotherapy in early breast cancer. The treatment was: preoperative locoregional IRX-2 cytokine immunotherapy. This phase Ib study tested locoregional IRX-2 cytokine immunotherapy given before surgery. The V and J ends lost 0 bases and 4 bases, in that order; junction bases with no gene match: 7. The CDR3 covers 16 residues. In germline, CDR1 is SGHRS, CDR2 YFSETQ. Assay: immunoSEQ multiplex PCR; the TCRdb copy retains only in-frame clones and omits some. The top ten clones hold roughly 2% of a sample with about 98,000 clones, 70% to 90% of them seen once.

The sequences come from tumor tissue, collected after IRX-2 immunotherapy. The chain recombines TRBV5-1 with TRBJ2-1; 7 bases are a match to TRBD2. The TCR sequence derives from a human donor with breast cancer. Here the CDR3 reads CASSLVGGSGYNEQFF. DNA of the CDR3: TGCGCCAGCAGCTTGGTTGGCGGGAGCGGGTACAATGAGCAGTTCTTC.